These 31 T cell receptor beta chains share one sample of origin, sequenced in a study of blood T cell repertoires in COVID-19. The protocol was immunoSEQ multiplex PCR, while the TCRdb copy is restricted to in-frame clones and leaves out a portion. The data hold 150,000 to 200,000 clones, with roughly nine tenths observed a single time. The sample taken for sequencing was PBMCs or T cells enriched from blood (not recorded which). The receptor set was obtained from a woman between 40 and 50 years old in a cohort exposed to, infected with or recovered from COVID-19 (not recorded which).

The chain carries TRBV11-2 and TRBJ2-1; D possibly corresponds to TRBD2 (6 bases). Germline V gene lookup returns CDR1 SGHAT and CDR2 FQNNGV. The CDR3 is 14 residues long. V was cut by 2 bases and J by 6 bases, with 11 bases left in between. CDR3 protein: CASSLFRGFNEQFF. CDR3 nucleotide sequence: TGTGCCAGCAGCTTATTTCGGGGGTTCAATGAGCAGTTCTTC. The full variable domain, with the rest looked up from reference TRBV11-2 and TRBJ2-1, is EAGVAQSPRYKIIEKRQSVAFWCNPISGHATLYWYQQILGQGPKLLIQFQNNGVVDDSQLPKDRFSAERLKGVDSTLKIQPAKLEDSAVYLCASSLFRGFNEQFFGPGTRLTVL.

The chain links TRBV28 to TRBJ2-3, with a possible D match to TRBD2 (6 bases). The V end lost 6 bases, the J end lost 0 bases, and 13 bases lay between the germline ends. Germline values: CDR1 MDHEN, CDR2 SYDVKM. The length of the CDR3 is 15 residues. Written as DNA, the CDR3 is TGTGCCAGCAGCCCCCGGGGGATCAGCACAGATACGCAGTATTTT. Protein sequence: CASSPRGISTDTQYF.

V and J are TRBV10-3 and TRBJ2-3, with TRBD2 matching 8 bases. Germline assignment: CDR1 ENHRY and CDR2 SYGVKD. This CDR3 is built from 16 residues. The J segment lost 1 base and the V segment lost 4 bases, leaving 7 bases of the junction unmatched. CDR3 nucleotide sequence: TGTGCCATCAGTGGAACGCGGGGGGCCCGCACAGATACGCAGTATTTT. Translating gives CAISGTRGARTDTQYF.

This clone was seen a few times. At the DNA level, this CDR3 is encoded by other sequences in the same sample as well. The gene calls are TRBV27 and TRBJ2-5, with 12 bases aligning to TRBD2. Trimming took 6 bases from V and 7 from J; bases not matched to a gene: 12. The CDR3 covers 16 residues. Germline V gene data show CDR1 as MNHEY and CDR2 as SMNVEV (reference sequence). Written as DNA, the CDR3 is TGTGCCAGCAGACCCACTAGCGGGGGGCAGGTTGGGACCCAGTACTTC. It is translated as CASRPTSGGQVGTQYF.

J is TRBJ2-1 and V is TRBV7-8; 9 bases are shared with TRBD2. The CDR3 runs 16 residues. V lost 6 bases and J lost 7; bases outside the gene matches: 13. The V gene's germline CDR1 is SGHVS and CDR2 FQNEAQ. For the CDR3, the DNA is TGTGCCAGCAGTCATGGGATGGCGGGAGGGGCAAATGAGCAGTTCTTC. As protein: CASSHGMAGGANEQFF.

This chain connects TRBV7-9 to TRBJ2-2, with 9 bases that match TRBD2. Germline loops: CDR1 SEHNR, CDR2 FQNEAQ (reference sequence). This CDR3 has 16 amino acids. Trimming cost V 8 bases and J 0 bases; bases outside gene matches: 7. This chain's CDR3 is CASSYSGGPNTGELFF. In nucleotides, the CDR3 is TGTGCCAGCTCTTATAGCGGGGGCCCGAACACCGGGGAGCTGTTTTTT.

The chain links TRBV12-3 or TRBV12-4 to TRBJ1-4, with 7 positions matching TRBD1. After removal of 4 bases from V and 7 bases from J, the junction contained 3 bases not matched to a gene. CDR3 length equals 13 residues. The CDR3 region is CASSSGTAEKLFF. The CDR3 nucleotides read TGTGCCAGCAGTTCCGGGACAGCTGAAAAACTGTTTTTT.

The rearrangement joins TRBV19 to TRBJ1-1; D unresolved. The CDR3 extends over 16 amino acids. The V gene lost 3 bases and the J gene lost 0 bases, with 14 bases spanning the gap. Per germline, CDR1 LNHDA and CDR2 SQIVND (reference sequence). CDR3: CASSIGFEKMNTEAFF. The CDR3 bases are TGTGCCAGTAGTATCGGTTTCGAGAAAATGAACACTGAAGCTTTCTTT.

The V and J genes are TRBV4-1 and TRBJ2-7, with D maybe TRBD2 (5 bases). The V and J ends lost 4 bases and 0 bases respectively, with 13 bases between them. The CDR3 is 15 amino acids. Per germline, CDR1 MGHRA and CDR2 YSYEKL. The chain's CDR3 is CASSRRTDASYEQYF. In nucleotides, the CDR3 is TGCGCCAGCAGCCGAAGGACTGATGCCTCCTACGAGCAGTACTTC.

The chain combines TRBV7-9 with TRBJ2-1, with TRBD2 identical over 7 bases. The junction had 8 bases not matched to a gene; V was cut back by 5 bases and J by 4 bases. The V gene's germline CDR1 is SEHNR and CDR2 FQNEAQ (reference sequence). The CDR3 consists of 15 residues. CDR3 region: CASSPPGRGYNEQFF. CDR3 DNA: TGTGCCAGCAGCCCTCCGGGGAGGGGTTACAATGAGCAGTTCTTC.

The V and J genes are TRBV3-1 (or the pseudogene TRBV3-2) and TRBJ2-5; the match to TRBD2 covers 8 bases. CDR1 LGHDT and CDR2 YNNKEL come from the germline V gene (reference sequence). V trimming: 8 bases; J trimming: 4 bases; junction bases outside the gene matches: 9. This CDR3 is built from 14 residues. This CDR3 reads CASASESGRETQYF. Here the CDR3 DNA reads TGTGCCAGCGCCTCAGAAAGCGGGAGAGAGACCCAGTACTTC.

The chain joins TRBV21-1 to TRBJ1-6; TRBD1 is the table's D call, not checked against the DNA. TRBV21-1 is a pseudogene segment. The CDR3 runs 18 residues. CDR3 coding DNA: TGTGCCAGCAGCAAAGCGGGCTACAGGAGCTCCTATAATTCACCCCTCCACTTT. This sequence encodes CASSKAGYRSSYNSPLHF.

The gene calls are TRBV11-3 and TRBJ2-7; 8 bases agree with TRBD1. The CDR3 has 14 residues. The germline V gene encodes CDR1 SGHNT and CDR2 YENEEA. The V and J ends lost 4 bases and 7 bases, in that order; junction bases with no gene match: 9. The CDR3 protein is CASSSRVRGPEQYF. The CDR3 nucleotides are TGTGCCAGCAGCTCAAGGGTCAGGGGGCCAGAGCAGTACTTC.

In nucleotides, the CDR3 is TGTGCCAGCAGCATTAGCGGGGAAAGCACAGATACGCAGTATTTT. As protein: CASSISGESTDTQYF. This chain connects TRBV13 to TRBJ2-3; 8 bases line up with TRBD2. CDR3 size: 15 residues. J gave up 0 bases and V 5 bases, and 4 bases lay outside the gene matches. Germline-derived CDR1 and CDR2 are PRHDT and FYEKMQ (reference sequence).

V gene TRBV28 combines with J gene TRBJ2-4; possible D gene TRBD2, 7 bases. V gave up 2 bases and J gave up 2 bases, with 16 bases separating them. This CDR3 has 17 amino acids. Germline V gene data show CDR1 as MDHEN and CDR2 as SYDVKM. CDR3 DNA: TGTGCCAGCAGTTTACGTCGGGGGGCCTGGACCAAAAACATTCAGTACTTC. Translating it yields CASSLRRGAWTKNIQYF. Looking up the rest from reference TRBV28 and TRBJ2-4 gives the full variable domain: DVKVTQSSRYLVKRTGEKVFLECVQDMDHENMFWYRQDPGLGLRLIYFSYDVKMKEKGDIPEGYSVSREKKERFSLILESASTNQTSMYLCASSLRRGAWTKNIQYFGAGTRLSVL.

This chain joins TRBV27 and TRBJ1-1; D perhaps matches TRBD1 (6 bases). This CDR3 is 13 amino acids long. Germline V gene sequence: CDR1 MNHEY, CDR2 SMNVEV (reference sequence). V was shortened by 8 bases and J by 0 bases, with 10 bases between the two germline ends. CDR3 sequence: CASGQNMNTEAFF. In nucleotides, the CDR3 is TGTGCCAGCGGACAGAACATGAACACTGAAGCTTTCTTT.

The table lists this clone with a count of one. The CDR3 loop reads CASSLVGGTKNEQFF. The CDR3 DNA reads as TGCGCCAGCAGCTTGGTGGGGGGGACTAAGAATGAGCAGTTCTTC. This chain uses TRBV5-1 with TRBJ2-1; TRBD2 matches at 7 bases. The CDR3 covers 15 residues. V shed 0 bases and J 7 bases; nucleotides not matched to a gene: 7. Per germline, CDR1 SGHRS and CDR2 YFSETQ.

The chain recombines TRBV5-1 with TRBJ2-7; D might be TRBD2 (7 bases). The CDR3 totals 14 residues. Germline CDR1 is SGHRS and CDR2 is YFSETQ. The V end lost 3 bases, the J end lost 0 bases, and 10 bases lay between the germline ends. The DNA of the CDR3 is TGCGCCAGCAGCTCAGGGGACTACTCCTACGAGCAGTACTTC. It encodes CASSSGDYSYEQYF.

V gene TRBV7-9 combines with J gene TRBJ2-7; 9 bases line up with TRBD1. Germline assignment: CDR1 SEHNR and CDR2 FQNEAQ (reference sequence). The J segment lost 3 bases and the V segment lost 3 bases, leaving 6 bases of the junction unmatched. The CDR3 extends over 15 amino acids. The CDR3 spells CASSFGRDRVYEQYF. The CDR3 nucleotides read TGTGCCAGCAGCTTTGGCCGGGACAGGGTCTACGAGCAGTACTTC.

The chain has TRBV14 and TRBJ2-5, with 8 positions matching TRBD2. The CDR3 loop spans 14 amino acids. Germline V gene data show CDR1 as SGHDN and CDR2 as FVKESK. The junction had 4 bases not matched to a gene; V was cut back by 6 bases and J by 1 base. The CDR3 DNA reads as TGTGCCAGCAGGCCAGCGGGGGCCCAAGAGACCCAGTACTTC. As protein: CASRPAGAQETQYF.

The genes are TRBV7-9 and TRBJ2-5; 7 bases are a match to TRBD2. This CDR3 contains 15 residues. Trimming at V came to 9 bases and at J to 7 bases, leaving 17 bases not matched to a gene. Germline V lookup: CDR1 SEHNR, CDR2 FQNEAQ (reference sequence). In DNA form, the CDR3 reads TGTGCCAGAGAGGCCGTGCGGAGCGGGGACGGGACCCAGTACTTC. Translated, it gives CAREAVRSGDGTQYF.

The genes are TRBV2 and TRBJ2-5; perhaps TRBD2 as D (6 bases). V lost 4 bases to trimming and J lost 4 bases, with 10 bases between them. Germline V CDR1 and CDR2: SNHLY, FYNNEI. CDR3 length: 13 residues. The DNA of the CDR3 is TGTGCCAGCAGTGTGTGGAGGGTAGAGACCCAGTACTTC. It codes for CASSVWRVETQYF.

The V call is TRBV18, the J call TRBJ2-3, with TRBD2 matching over 15 bases. Unmatched junction bases numbered 1, after V lost 0 bases and J lost 6 bases. Germline V gene lookup returns CDR1 KGHSH and CDR2 LQKENI. CDR3 length equals 16 residues. The CDR3 spells CASSPPGTSGRDTQYF. CDR3 in DNA: TGTGCCAGCTCACCACCCGGGACTAGCGGGAGGGATACGCAGTATTTT. Full variable domain (outside the CDR3, taken from reference TRBV18 and TRBJ2-3): NAGVMQNPRHLVRRRGQEARLRCSPMKGHSHVYWYRQLPEEGLKFMVYLQKENIIDESGMPKERFSAEFPKEGPSILRIQQVVRGDSAAYFCASSPPGTSGRDTQYFGPGTRLTVL.

This chain uses TRBV27 with TRBJ2-7, with no clear D. V gave up 4 bases and J gave up 0 bases, with 7 bases separating them. The CDR3 runs to 13 residues. Per germline, CDR1 MNHEY and CDR2 SMNVEV (reference sequence). In nucleotides, the CDR3 is TGTGCCAGCAGTTCGGAGAACTCCTACGAGCAGTACTTC. The encoded protein is CASSSENSYEQYF.

This chain joins TRBV24-1 and TRBJ1-1; D is possibly TRBD1 (6 bases). In germline, CDR1 is KGHDR, CDR2 SFDVKD. The CDR3 is 13 residues long. Trimming shortened V by 9 bases and J by 6 bases, and 16 bases separated the two germline ends. CDR3 DNA: TGTGCCACCTCAACTCCAGGGGTTGCTGAAGCTTTCTTT. The encoded protein is CATSTPGVAEAFF.

V and J are TRBV5-6 and TRBJ2-1; 10 nucleotides match TRBD2. Germline CDR1 is SGHDT and CDR2 is YYEEEE. The CDR3 contains 16 residues. Trimming cost V 1 base and J 5 bases; bases outside gene matches: 6. Here the CDR3 DNA reads TGTGCCAGCAGCTTGAGGCCAGCGGGAGGGAACAATGAGCAGTTCTTC. Protein: CASSLRPAGGNNEQFF.

The chain links TRBV7-9 to TRBJ2-7, with a possible D match to TRBD2 (6 bases). The germline CDR1 and CDR2 sequences are SEHNR and FQNEAQ (reference sequence). CDR3 length equals 16 residues. V was shortened by 0 bases and J by 3 bases, with 15 bases between the two germline ends. The CDR3: CASSLAGSVLSYEQYF. Here the CDR3 DNA reads TGTGCCAGCAGCTTAGCCGGGAGCGTACTTAGCTACGAGCAGTACTTC.

The J gene is TRBJ2-5, the V gene TRBV7-9; TRBD1 matches at 9 bases. Germline V gene lookup returns CDR1 SEHNR and CDR2 FQNEAQ (reference sequence). V was clipped by 6 bases and J by 5 bases; unmatched bases: 7. The CDR3 contains 14 residues. CDR3 in amino acids: CASSQTGGGETQYF. CDR3 DNA sequence: TGTGCCAGCAGTCAAACAGGGGGCGGGGAGACCCAGTACTTC. The full variable domain, completed using reference TRBV7-9 and TRBJ2-5, is DTGVSQNPRHKITKRGQNVTFRCDPISEHNRLYWYRQTLGQGPEFLTYFQNEAQLEKSRLLSDRFSAERPKGSFSTLEIQRTEQGDSAMYLCASSQTGGGETQYFGPGTRLLVL.

The chain uses TRBV18 and TRBJ2-7; D is perhaps TRBD2 (5 bases). Germline CDR1 and CDR2: KGHSH and LQKENI. The length of the CDR3 is 14 residues. Trimming took off 0 bases at V and 3 bases at J, with 9 bases between the two ends. Here the CDR3 reads CASSPPGVDYEQYF. The CDR3 DNA is TGTGCCAGCTCACCACCGGGAGTCGACTACGAGCAGTACTTC.

This clone was counted a single time. J is TRBJ2-5 and V is TRBV7-2; 9 bases fit TRBD2. Germline CDR1 reads SGHTA; CDR2 reads FQGNSA. This CDR3 region has 16 residues. The trim removed 6 bases at V and 0 bases at J, leaving 8 bases unmatched. The CDR3 sequence: CASRIDSGSYQETQYF. The CDR3 DNA follows: TGTGCCAGCAGGATCGATAGCGGGAGTTACCAAGAGACCCAGTACTTC.

The chain uses TRBV6-5 and TRBJ1-1; no definite D call. This CDR3 has 14 residues. Germline V CDR1 and CDR2: MNHEY, SVGAGI. The V gene lost 0 bases and the J gene lost 1 base, with 6 bases spanning the gap. DNA of the CDR3: TGTGCCAGCAGTTACTCGGAGGGGAACACTGAAGCTTTCTTT. Translated, it gives CASSYSEGNTEAFF.